The clone carrying this TCR beta chain was detected a few times. The target antigen is unknown. The germline V gene has CDR1 SGHTA and CDR2 FQGNSA. V lost 1 base and J lost 4; bases outside the gene matches: 12. The CDR3 is 17 residues long. The data derive from a study of T-cell memory formation after mild COVID-19. In TCRdb, the 5' RACE reads were re-called with MiXCR into one record per CDR3 protein. The sample lists hundreds of thousands of distinct CDR3 sequences, about 20% occurring once. General observations from the study: Pre-infection memory showed some responding clones, and this suggested that cross-reactive memory joined. Clones shrinking from day 15 to 85 showed even CD4/CD8 mixes; later expanders tilted CD4+.

This clonotype was obtained from an adult woman who had mild COVID-19 (a few samples of this study predate the infection). Cell type and time point are not known. Sample: PBMCs or a T cell subset sorted from them (not recorded which). The chain employs TRBV7-2 and TRBJ2-7, with 8 nucleotides matching TRBD2. This CDR3 reads CASSLGYPGLVVYEQYF. CDR3 nucleotide sequence: TGTGCCAGCAGCTTAGGATACCCGGGACTAGTAGTTTACGAGCAGTACTTC.